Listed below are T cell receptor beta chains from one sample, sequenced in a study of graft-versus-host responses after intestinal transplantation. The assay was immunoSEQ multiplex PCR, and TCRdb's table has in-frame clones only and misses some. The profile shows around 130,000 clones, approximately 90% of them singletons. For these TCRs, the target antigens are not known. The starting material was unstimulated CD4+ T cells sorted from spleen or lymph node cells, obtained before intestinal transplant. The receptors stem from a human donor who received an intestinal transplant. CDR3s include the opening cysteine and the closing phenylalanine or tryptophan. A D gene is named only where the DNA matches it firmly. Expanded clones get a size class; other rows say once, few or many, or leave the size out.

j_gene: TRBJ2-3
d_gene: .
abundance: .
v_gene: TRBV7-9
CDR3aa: CASSPGASLTDTQYF
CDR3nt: TGTGCCAGCAGCCCGGGGGCCTCCTTAACAGATACGCAGTATTTT

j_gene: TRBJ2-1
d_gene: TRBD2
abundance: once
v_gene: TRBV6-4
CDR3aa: CASSRTSGANNEQFF
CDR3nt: TGTGCCAGCAGCCGGACTAGCGGGGCTAACAATGAGCAGTTCTTC

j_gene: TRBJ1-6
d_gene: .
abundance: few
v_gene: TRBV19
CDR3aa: CASSSGTGRNSPLHF
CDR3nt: TGTGCCAGTAGTAGCGGGACGGGGAGAAATTCACCCCTCCACTTT

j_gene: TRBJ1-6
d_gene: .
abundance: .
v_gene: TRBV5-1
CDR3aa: CASSLSPQGNYNSPLHF
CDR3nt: TGCGCCAGCAGCTTGTCCCCACAGGGAAACTATAATTCACCCCTCCACTTT

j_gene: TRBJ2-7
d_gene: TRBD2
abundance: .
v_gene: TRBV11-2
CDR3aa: CASSFSKTPRGGIDEQYF
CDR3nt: TGTGCCAGCAGCTTTTCAAAGACCCCGCGGGGGGGGATCGACGAGCAGTACTTC

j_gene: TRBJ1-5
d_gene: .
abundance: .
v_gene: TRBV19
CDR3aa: CASSIMGGNQPQHF
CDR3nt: TGTGCCAGTAGTATAATGGGTGGGAATCAGCCCCAGCATTTT

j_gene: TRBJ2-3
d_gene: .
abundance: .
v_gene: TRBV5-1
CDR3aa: CASSLTGESDTQYF
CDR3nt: TGCGCCAGCAGCTTAACCGGCGAGTCAGATACGCAGTATTTT

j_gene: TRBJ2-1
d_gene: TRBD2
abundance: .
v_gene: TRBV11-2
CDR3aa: CASRQPGLVFDEQFF
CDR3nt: TGTGCCAGCAGACAACCGGGACTAGTGTTTGATGAGCAGTTCTTC

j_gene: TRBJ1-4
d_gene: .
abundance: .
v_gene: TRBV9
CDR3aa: CASSVGGTNEKLFF
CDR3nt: TGTGCCAGCAGCGTAGGGGGCACTAATGAAAAACTGTTTTTT

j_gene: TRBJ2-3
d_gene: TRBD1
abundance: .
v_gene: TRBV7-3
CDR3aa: CASSLDRDSTDTQYF
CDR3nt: TGTGCCAGCAGCCTGGACAGGGACAGCACAGATACGCAGTATTTT

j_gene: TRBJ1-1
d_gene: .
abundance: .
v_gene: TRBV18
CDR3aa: CASSPQNLNTEAFF
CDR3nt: TGTGCCAGCTCACCACAGAATTTGAACACTGAAGCTTTCTTT

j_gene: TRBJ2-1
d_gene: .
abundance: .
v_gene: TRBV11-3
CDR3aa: CASSLDWGVNEQFF
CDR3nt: TGTGCCAGCAGCTTAGATTGGGGGGTTAATGAGCAGTTCTTC

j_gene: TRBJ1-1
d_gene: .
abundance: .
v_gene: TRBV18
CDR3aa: CASSPDLVGYTEAFF
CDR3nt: TGTGCCAGCTCACCCGACTTGGTTGGGTACACTGAAGCTTTCTTT

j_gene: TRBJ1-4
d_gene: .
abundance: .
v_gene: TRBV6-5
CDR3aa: CASSNTRLGEKLFF
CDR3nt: TGTGCCAGCAGTAATACACGGCTCGGTGAAAAACTGTTTTTT

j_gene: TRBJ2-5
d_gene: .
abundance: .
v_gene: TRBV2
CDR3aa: CASSVGGGTQYF
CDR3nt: TGTGCCAGCAGTGTAGGGGGGGGGACCCAGTACTTC

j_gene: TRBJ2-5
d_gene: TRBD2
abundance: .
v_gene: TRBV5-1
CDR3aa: CASSSRTSSTETQYF
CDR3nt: TGCGCCAGCAGCTCCCGGACTAGCTCGACAGAGACCCAGTACTTC

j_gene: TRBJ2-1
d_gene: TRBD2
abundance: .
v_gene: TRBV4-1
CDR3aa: CASSQNFLAGEQFF
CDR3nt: TGCGCCAGCAGCCAGAACTTTTTAGCGGGGGAGCAGTTCTTC

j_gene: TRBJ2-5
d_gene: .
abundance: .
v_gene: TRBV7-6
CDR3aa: CASSLVTGGRYQETQYF
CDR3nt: TGTGCCAGCAGCTTAGTGACCGGAGGGAGGTACCAAGAGACCCAGTACTTC

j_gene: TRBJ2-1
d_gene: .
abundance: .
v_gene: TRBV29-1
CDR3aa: CSVGIGNEQFF
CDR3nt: TGCAGCGTTGGAATTGGAAATGAGCAGTTCTTC

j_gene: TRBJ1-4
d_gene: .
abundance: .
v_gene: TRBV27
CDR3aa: CASSLREAEKLFF
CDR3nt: TGTGCCAGCAGTTTACGGGAGGCTGAAAAACTGTTTTTT

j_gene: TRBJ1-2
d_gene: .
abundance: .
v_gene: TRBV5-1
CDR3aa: CASSFGAGTLTNYGYTF
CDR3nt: TGCGCCAGCAGCTTTGGGGCCGGGACTTTAACTAACTATGGCTACACCTTC

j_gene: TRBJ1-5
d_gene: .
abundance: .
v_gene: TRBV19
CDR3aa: CASSRGERANQPQHF
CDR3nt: TGTGCCAGTAGCCGGGGGGAAAGGGCCAATCAGCCCCAGCATTTT

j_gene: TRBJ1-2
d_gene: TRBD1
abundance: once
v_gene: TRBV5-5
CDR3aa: CASSSGTGDFYGYTF
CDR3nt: TGTGCCAGCAGCTCCGGGACAGGCGATTTCTATGGCTACACCTTC

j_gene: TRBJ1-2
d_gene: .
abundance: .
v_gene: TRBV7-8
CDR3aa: CASSLGQNGYTF
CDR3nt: TGTGCCAGCAGCTTAGGGCAGAATGGCTACACCTTC

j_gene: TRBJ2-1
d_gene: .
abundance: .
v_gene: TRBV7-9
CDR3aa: CASTPGPSYNEQFF
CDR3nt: TGTGCCAGCACCCCGGGCCCTTCCTACAATGAGCAGTTCTTC

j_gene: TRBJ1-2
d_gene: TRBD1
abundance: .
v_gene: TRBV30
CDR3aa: CAWSVRLLRDRSGYTF
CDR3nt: TGTGCCTGGAGTGTACGTCTTCTCCGGGACAGGAGTGGCTACACCTTC

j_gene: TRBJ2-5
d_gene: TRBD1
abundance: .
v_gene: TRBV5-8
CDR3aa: CASSSPGTEETQYF
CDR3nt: TGTGCCAGCAGTTCCCCCGGGACAGAAGAGACCCAGTACTTC

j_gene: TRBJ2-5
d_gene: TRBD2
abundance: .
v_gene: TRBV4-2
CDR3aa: CASSQVWGGRQETQYF
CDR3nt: TGTGCCAGCAGCCAAGTCTGGGGGGGAAGGCAAGAGACCCAGTACTTC

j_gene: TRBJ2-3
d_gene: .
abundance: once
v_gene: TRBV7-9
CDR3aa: CASSFRPSTDTQYF
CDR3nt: TGTGCCAGCAGCTTTCGCCCTAGCACAGATACGCAGTATTTT

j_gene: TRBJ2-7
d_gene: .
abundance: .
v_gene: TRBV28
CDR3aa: CASSLAYGNHEQYF
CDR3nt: TGTGCCAGCAGTTTAGCTTATGGGAACCACGAGCAGTACTTC

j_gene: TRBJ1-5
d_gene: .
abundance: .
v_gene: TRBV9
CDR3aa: CASSVEGGNQPQHF
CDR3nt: TGTGCCAGCAGCGTAGAAGGGGGCAATCAGCCCCAGCATTTT

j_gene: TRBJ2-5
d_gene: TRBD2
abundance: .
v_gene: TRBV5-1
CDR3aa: CASRSAGFQETQYF
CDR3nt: TGCGCCAGCAGGTCAGCGGGGTTCCAAGAGACCCAGTACTTC

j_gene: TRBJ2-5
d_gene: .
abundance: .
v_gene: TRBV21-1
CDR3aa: CATRRGPNKTQYF
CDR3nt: TGTGCCACCCGTCGGGGGCCTAATAAGACCCAGTACTTC

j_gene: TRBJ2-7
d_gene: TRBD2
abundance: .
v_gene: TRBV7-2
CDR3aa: CASSITSGGLYEQYF
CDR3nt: TGTGCCAGCAGCATAACTAGCGGGGGACTCTACGAGCAGTACTTC

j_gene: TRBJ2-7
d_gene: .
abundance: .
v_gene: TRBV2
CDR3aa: CATGWGSYEQYF
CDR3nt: TGTGCCACCGGGTGGGGCTCCTACGAGCAGTACTTC

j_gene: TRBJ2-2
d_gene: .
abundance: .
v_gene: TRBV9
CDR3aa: CASSVVSGSGELFF
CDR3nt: TGTGCCAGCAGCGTAGTTTCGGGGTCCGGGGAGCTGTTTTTT

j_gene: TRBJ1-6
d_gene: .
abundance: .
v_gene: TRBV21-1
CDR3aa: CASSKVRTGVGGSPLHF
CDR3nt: TGTGCCAGCAGCAAAGTGAGGACAGGAGTAGGTGGTTCACCCCTCCACTTT

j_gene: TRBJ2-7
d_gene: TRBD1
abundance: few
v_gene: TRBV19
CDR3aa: CATTHTRDSVYEQYF
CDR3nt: TGTGCCACCACCCATACCCGGGACAGCGTATACGAGCAGTACTTC

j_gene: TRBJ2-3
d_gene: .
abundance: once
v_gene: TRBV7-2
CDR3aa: CASSLAGPDTQYF
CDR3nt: TGTGCCAGCAGCTTAGCTGGCCCAGATACGCAGTATTTT

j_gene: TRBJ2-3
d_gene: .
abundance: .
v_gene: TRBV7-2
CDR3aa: CASSLSGGTDTQYF
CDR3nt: TGTGCCAGCAGCTTATCCGGAGGCACAGATACGCAGTATTTT

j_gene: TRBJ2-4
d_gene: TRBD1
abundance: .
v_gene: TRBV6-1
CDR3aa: CASSETGRKDIQYF
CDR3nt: TGTGCCAGCAGTGAGACAGGGCGTAAGGACATTCAGTACTTC

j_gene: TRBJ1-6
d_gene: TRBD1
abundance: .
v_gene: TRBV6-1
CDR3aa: CASSELYSGTGPSPLHF
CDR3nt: TGTGCCAGCAGTGAACTATATAGCGGGACAGGGCCTTCACCCCTCCACTTT

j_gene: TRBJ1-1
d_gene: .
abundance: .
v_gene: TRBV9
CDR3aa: CASSDRNTEAFF
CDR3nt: TGTGCCAGCAGCGACCGGAACACTGAAGCTTTCTTT

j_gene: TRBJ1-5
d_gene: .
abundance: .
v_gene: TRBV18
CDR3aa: CASSPREQAGQPQHF
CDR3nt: TGTGCCAGCTCACCACGGGAACAGGCAGGTCAGCCCCAGCATTTT

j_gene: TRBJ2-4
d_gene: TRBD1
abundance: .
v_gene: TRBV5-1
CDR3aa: CASSSTGGKNIQYF
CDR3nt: TGCGCCAGCAGCTCAACAGGGGGCAAAAACATTCAGTACTTC

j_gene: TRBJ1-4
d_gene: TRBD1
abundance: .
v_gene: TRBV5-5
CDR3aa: CASRGTGDEKLFF
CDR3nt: TGTGCCAGCAGGGGGACAGGGGACGAAAAACTGTTTTTT

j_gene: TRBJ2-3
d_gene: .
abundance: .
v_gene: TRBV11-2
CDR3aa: CASSLESARDTQYF
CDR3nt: TGTGCCAGCAGCTTAGAATCGGCCCGCGATACGCAGTATTTT

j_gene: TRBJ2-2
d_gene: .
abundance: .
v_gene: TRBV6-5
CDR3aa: CASKHRGGNTGELFF
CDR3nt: TGTGCCAGCAAGCATAGGGGGGGAAACACCGGGGAGCTGTTTTTT

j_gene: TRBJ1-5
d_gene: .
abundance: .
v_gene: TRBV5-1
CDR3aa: CASSLAGYSNQPQHF
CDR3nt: TGCGCCAGCAGCTTGGCCGGGTATAGCAATCAGCCCCAGCATTTT

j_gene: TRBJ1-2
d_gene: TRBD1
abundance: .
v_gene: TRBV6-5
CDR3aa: CASRYGQGFYGYTF
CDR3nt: TGTGCCAGCAGATACGGACAGGGCTTCTATGGCTACACCTTC

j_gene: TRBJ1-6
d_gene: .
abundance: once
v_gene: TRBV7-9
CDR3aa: CASSLGGYNSPLHF
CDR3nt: TGTGCCAGCAGCTTAGGGGGGTATAATTCACCCCTCCACTTT

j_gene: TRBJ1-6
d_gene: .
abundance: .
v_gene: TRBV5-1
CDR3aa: CASSLGNMGSNSPLHF
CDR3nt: TGCGCCAGCAGCTTGGGCAATATGGGTAGTAATTCACCCCTCCACTTT

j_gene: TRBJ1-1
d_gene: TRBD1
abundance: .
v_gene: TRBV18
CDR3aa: CASSLRQGEDTEAFF
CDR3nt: TGTGCCAGCTCACTTCGACAGGGGGAAGACACTGAAGCTTTCTTT

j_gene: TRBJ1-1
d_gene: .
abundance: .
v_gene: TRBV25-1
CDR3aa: CASSDGMNTEAFF
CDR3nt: TGTGCCAGCAGTGACGGCATGAACACTGAAGCTTTCTTT

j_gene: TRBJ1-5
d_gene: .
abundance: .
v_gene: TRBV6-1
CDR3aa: CASRSDKYSNQPQHF
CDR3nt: TGTGCCAGCAGATCGGACAAATATAGCAATCAGCCCCAGCATTTT

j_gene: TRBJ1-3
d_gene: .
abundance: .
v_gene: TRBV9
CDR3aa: CASSVAVDPSGNTIYF
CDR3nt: TGTGCCAGCAGCGTAGCGGTGGATCCCTCTGGAAACACCATATATTTT

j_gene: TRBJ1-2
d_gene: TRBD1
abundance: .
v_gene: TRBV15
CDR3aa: CATSIDRVSNYGYTF
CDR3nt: TGTGCCACCAGCATTGACAGGGTATCTAACTATGGCTACACCTTC

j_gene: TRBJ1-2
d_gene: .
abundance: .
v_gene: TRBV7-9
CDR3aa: CASSALVGGNYGYTF
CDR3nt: TGTGCCAGCAGCGCCCTCGTGGGGGGCAACTATGGCTACACCTTC

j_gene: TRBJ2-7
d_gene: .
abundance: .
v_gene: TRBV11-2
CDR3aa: CASSLGEGSLALSEQYF
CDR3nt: TGTGCCAGCAGCTTAGGCGAGGGGAGCTTGGCTTTGAGCGAGCAGTACTTC

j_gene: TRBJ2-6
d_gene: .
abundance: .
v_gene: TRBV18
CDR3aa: CASSPRTESSGANVLTF
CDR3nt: TGTGCCAGCTCACCACGGACAGAAAGCTCTGGGGCCAACGTCCTGACTTTC